The 32 T cell receptor beta chains below all came from one sample that was sequenced in a study of cytotoxic CD8 clonotypes in ibrutinib-treated CLL. Profiled with immunoSEQ multiplex PCR; TCRdb holds only in-frame clones, not every one. The sample gives 110,000 to 150,000 clones, about 70% of which show up once; around 4.9% is in the top ten. Sample: PBMCs, taken after 24 months of ibrutinib treatment. Receptors originate from a human donor with chronic lymphocytic leukemia.

The chain recombines TRBV5-1 with TRBJ2-7; D is ambiguous. Germline values: CDR1 SGHRS, CDR2 YFSETQ. The V end was cut by 4 bases, the J end by 0 bases, with 17 bases between. The CDR3 consists of 16 residues. CDR3 in DNA: TGCGCCAGCAGCACCTCGGGCCTGACAACCTCCTACGAGCAGTACTTC. Translated: CASSTSGLTTSYEQYF.

The genes are TRBV18 and TRBJ2-3, with no clear D. Looked up from germline, CDR1 is KGHSH and CDR2 is LQKENI. The CDR3 has 14 residues. The V end lost 2 bases, the J end lost 0 bases, and 6 bases lay between the germline ends. The CDR3, as DNA: TGTGCCAGCTCACCAGGGCCCAGCACAGATACGCAGTATTTT. This gives the protein CASSPGPSTDTQYF.

This clone was seen only once. This sequence joins TRBV15 and TRBJ2-3; 13 nucleotides match TRBD2. CDR1 is LNHNV and CDR2 is YYDKDF in the germline V gene (reference sequence). V was pared by 4 bases and J by 3 bases, with 7 bases of the junction left unmatched. CDR3 length equals 17 residues. CDR3 sequence: CATSTRLAGGRTDTQYF. CDR3 nucleotides: TGTGCCACCAGCACCCGACTAGCGGGGGGAAGGACAGATACGCAGTATTTT. Together with reference TRBV15 and TRBJ2-3, the CDR3 gives the full variable domain: DAMVIQNPRYQVTQFGKPVTLSCSQTLNHNVMYWYQQKSSQAPKLLFHYYDKDFNNEADTPDNFQSRRPNTSFCFLDIRSPGLGDTAMYLCATSTRLAGGRTDTQYFGPGTRLTVL.

J is TRBJ2-5 and V is TRBV7-3, with 7 bases that match TRBD1. The CDR3 runs to 15 residues. V shed 5 bases, J shed 1 base, and the junction held 7 bases outside the gene matches. CDR1 is SGHTA and CDR2 is FQGTGA in the germline V gene. CDR3 coding DNA: TGTGCCAGCAGCCCGATGGGACAGCCCCAAGAGACCCAGTACTTC. This codes for CASSPMGQPQETQYF.

This clone was seen more than once but under ten times. The chain has TRBV7-9 and TRBJ1-4; tentative D call: TRBD1 (6 bases). Germline V gene lookup returns CDR1 SEHNR and CDR2 FQNEAQ (reference sequence). The length of the CDR3 is 15 residues. V was trimmed by 1 base and J by 8 bases, leaving 14 bases between them. Written as DNA, the CDR3 is TGTGCCAGCAGCTTAGGTCTGGGGCAGGGGGAAAAACTGTTTTTT. This codes for CASSLGLGQGEKLFF.

The gene calls are TRBV7-3 and TRBJ1-1; D gene unclear. Trimming left V 5 bases short and J 1 base short, with 8 bases between. Germline V gene lookup returns CDR1 SGHTA and CDR2 FQGTGA. The CDR3 loop spans 13 amino acids. The CDR3 region is CASSIYPNTEAFF. CDR3 coding DNA: TGTGCCAGCAGCATCTATCCGAACACTGAAGCTTTCTTT.

Only one count was recorded for this clone. The chain uses TRBV29-1 and TRBJ1-2; TRBD1 agrees at 8 bases. After removal of 7 bases from V and 4 bases from J, the junction contained 8 bases not matched to a gene. In germline, CDR1 is SQVTM, CDR2 ANQGSEA. The CDR3 extends over 13 amino acids. In DNA form, the CDR3 reads TGCAGCGCTTCGACAGGGGCGGGCTATGGCTACACCTTC. Residues: CSASTGAGYGYTF.

The chain links TRBV28 to TRBJ1-3; no firm D call. This CDR3 region has 14 residues. Trimming removed 4 bases at V and 4 bases at J, with 11 bases between. Germline-derived CDR1 and CDR2 are MDHEN and SYDVKM. The CDR3 DNA reads TGTGCCAGCAGTTCCCCCCCGGGCGGAAACACCATATATTTT. The encoded protein is CASSSPPGGNTIYF.

J is TRBJ1-1 and V is TRBV27, with TRBD1 matching over 8 bases. CDR3 length equals 13 residues. Germline V lookup: CDR1 MNHEY, CDR2 SMNVEV (reference sequence). Losses at the gene ends were 3 bases for V and 5 bases for J; bases not matched to a gene: 2. CDR3 in amino acids: CASSFRQGTEAFF. CDR3 coding DNA: TGTGCCAGCAGTTTCCGACAGGGGACTGAAGCTTTCTTT.

CDR3 loop: CSARRGPFYGYTF. CDR3 sequence (DNA): TGCAGCGCCCGCCGCGGCCCATTCTATGGCTACACCTTC. The chain carries TRBV29-1 and TRBJ1-2, with unresolved D. This CDR3 is built from 13 residues. Trimming removed 7 bases at V and 4 bases at J, with 16 bases between. Germline values: CDR1 SQVTM, CDR2 ANQGSEA.

The chain has TRBV5-1 and TRBJ2-7; D remains unclear. CDR3 size: 11 residues. V gave up 4 bases and J gave up 3 bases, with 5 bases separating them. Germline CDR1 SGHRS, CDR2 YFSETQ. CDR3 residues: CASSTHYEQYF. In nucleotides, the CDR3 is TGCGCCAGCAGCACCCACTACGAGCAGTACTTC.

This chain joins TRBV6-6 and TRBJ2-7; TRBD1 aligns across 9 bases. Losses at the gene ends were 7 bases for V and 0 bases for J; bases not matched to a gene: 4. Germline V gene sequence: CDR1 MNHNY, CDR2 SVGAGI (reference sequence). The CDR3 totals 14 residues. The CDR3 DNA follows: TGTGCCAGCACCAGACAGGGGGTCTCCTACGAGCAGTACTTC. This gives the protein CASTRQGVSYEQYF.

The chain has TRBV7-2 and TRBJ2-7; D might be TRBD1 (5 bases). The CDR3 is made up of 12 amino acids. V was pared by 2 bases and J by 4 bases, with 6 bases between. Germline CDR1 reads SGHTA; CDR2 reads FQGNSA. The CDR3 here is CASSLQGYEQYF. CDR3 nucleotide sequence: TGTGCCAGCAGCTTACAGGGATACGAGCAGTACTTC. Looking up the rest from reference TRBV7-2 and TRBJ2-7 gives the full variable domain: GAGVSQSPSNKVTEKGKDVELRCDPISGHTALYWYRQSLGQGLEFLIYFQGNSAPDKSGLPSDRFSAERTGGSVSTLTIQRTQQEDSAVYLCASSLQGYEQYFGPGTRLTVT.

The rearrangement joins TRBV7-9 to TRBJ2-3; 8 bases fit TRBD2. Germline lookup yields CDR1 SEHNR and CDR2 FQNEAQ (reference sequence). This CDR3 contains 17 residues. J was trimmed by 3 bases and V by 5 bases; bases with no gene match: 13. This CDR3 reads CASSARGGGPGTDTQYF. The CDR3 DNA follows: TGTGCCAGCAGCGCCAGAGGCGGGGGGCCGGGGACAGATACGCAGTATTTT.

The rearrangement links TRBV5-1 to TRBJ2-2, with D uncertain. Between the trimmed V and J ends, which lost 0 bases and 1 base, there was a span of 7 bases. CDR1 is SGHRS and CDR2 is YFSETQ in the germline V gene. This CDR3 is 15 amino acids long. This CDR3 reads CASSLGAENTGELFF. Written as DNA, the CDR3 is TGCGCCAGCAGCTTGGGGGCGGAGAACACCGGGGAGCTGTTTTTT. The full variable domain, completed using reference TRBV5-1 and TRBJ2-2, is KAGVTQTPRYLIKTRGQQVTLSCSPISGHRSVSWYQQTPGQGLQFLFEYFSETQRNKGNFPGRFSGRQFSNSRSEMNVSTLELGDSALYLCASSLGAENTGELFFGEGSRLTVL.

A single count supports this clone. This rearrangement joins TRBV7-3 to TRBJ2-2; D is unresolved. The CDR3 is 16 amino acids. Germline loops: CDR1 SGHTA, CDR2 FQGTGA. V gave up 0 bases and J gave up 2 bases, with 10 bases separating them. This CDR3 is CASSLTRTTNTGELFF. For the CDR3, the DNA is TGTGCCAGCAGCTTAACCCGCACCACAAACACCGGGGAGCTGTTTTTT.

The chain has TRBV21-1 and TRBJ2-7; the table's TRBD2 call for D was not verified on the DNA. TRBV21-1 is a recognized pseudogene. The CDR3 runs 15 residues. In nucleotides, the CDR3 is TGTGCCAGCAGCAGGGGAGGGCCGAGCTCCTACGAGCAGTACTTC. Amino acids: CASSRGGPSSYEQYF.

In its sample, this clone was seen a few times. V gene TRBV10-1 combines with J gene TRBJ2-5; D remains ambiguous. The CDR3 loop spans 10 amino acids. Germline loops: CDR1 WNHNN, CDR2 SYGVQD (reference sequence). V was shortened by 8 bases and J by 14 bases, with 15 bases between the two germline ends. CDR3 coding DNA: TGCGCCAGCCTTACAGTCCCTTTTTACTTC. Amino acids: CASLTVPFYF.

This clone was seen only once. The chain carries TRBV10-3 and TRBJ1-2; no clear D. Trimming shortened V by 2 bases and J by 5 bases, and 12 bases separated the two germline ends. This CDR3 contains 14 residues. Germline V gene data show CDR1 as ENHRY and CDR2 as SYGVKD. The CDR3 sequence: CAISEGQARYGYTF. CDR3 DNA: TGTGCCATCAGTGAGGGGCAGGCTCGTTATGGCTACACCTTC.

The rearrangement joins TRBV7-3 to TRBJ1-2, with D possibly TRBD1 on 5 matching bases. Trimming removed 5 bases from V and 4 bases from J, with 17 bases in between. The CDR3 runs to 15 residues. Germline CDR1 and CDR2: SGHTA and FQGTGA. The CDR3 sequence: CASSPNGAASYGYTF. The CDR3 bases are TGTGCCAGCAGCCCAAACGGGGCGGCCTCCTATGGCTACACCTTC.

V usage is TRBV5-1 and J usage is TRBJ2-7; 8 positions match TRBD1. Germline V gene lookup returns CDR1 SGHRS and CDR2 YFSETQ. Trimming cost V 2 bases and J 4 bases; bases outside gene matches: 8. This CDR3 has 15 amino acids. In DNA form, the CDR3 reads TGCGCCAGCAGCTTCCCGACAGGGGACGTTTACGAGCAGTACTTC. Translated: CASSFPTGDVYEQYF.

The chain uses TRBV5-1 and TRBJ2-3; 11 bases are a match to TRBD2. The CDR3 extends over 16 amino acids. CDR1 is SGHRS and CDR2 is YFSETQ in the germline V gene. J was trimmed by 2 bases and V by 6 bases; bases with no gene match: 8. Here the CDR3 DNA reads TGCGCCAGCAACTCACTAGCGGGGGCCGCCACAGATACGCAGTATTTT. This sequence encodes CASNSLAGAATDTQYF.

The chain recombines TRBV27 with TRBJ2-3; TRBD2 matches 11 bases. The V segment lost 3 bases and the J segment 2 bases; nucleotides outside the gene matches: 4. The germline V gene has CDR1 MNHEY and CDR2 SMNVEV (reference sequence). The length of the CDR3 is 16 residues. The chain's CDR3 is CASSFIAGGPTDTQYF. The CDR3 region has the DNA TGTGCCAGCAGTTTTATAGCGGGAGGGCCCACAGATACGCAGTATTTT.

This clone was picked up one time. V usage is TRBV5-1 and J usage is TRBJ2-5; the D gene is possibly TRBD2 (6 bases). Germline V gives CDR1 SGHRS, CDR2 YFSETQ. Trimming removed 4 bases from V and 7 bases from J, with 14 bases in between. The CDR3 is 13 residues long. As DNA, the CDR3 is TGCGCCAGCAGCCAAGACGGGAGCGGGACCCAGTACTTC. Translating gives CASSQDGSGTQYF. Supplemented by reference TRBV5-1 and TRBJ2-5, the full variable domain reads KAGVTQTPRYLIKTRGQQVTLSCSPISGHRSVSWYQQTPGQGLQFLFEYFSETQRNKGNFPGRFSGRQFSNSRSEMNVSTLELGDSALYLCASSQDGSGTQYFGPGTRLLVL.

CDR3 loop: CASTPRGVYGYTF. In nucleotides, the CDR3 is TGTGCCAGCACCCCCCGGGGCGTCTATGGCTACACCTTC. The V call is TRBV7-3, the J call TRBJ1-2; possibly TRBD1 for D (5 bases). The CDR3 is 13 residues long. Germline V CDR1 and CDR2: SGHTA, FQGTGA. Trimming shortened V by 7 bases and J by 4 bases, and 13 bases separated the two germline ends.

This CDR3 reads CASSASGDGETQYF. The DNA for the CDR3 is TGTGCCAGCAGCGCCTCGGGGGATGGGGAGACCCAGTACTTC. This sequence joins TRBV2 and TRBJ2-5; possible D gene TRBD2, 6 bases. V gave up 6 bases and J gave up 5 bases, with 16 bases separating them. CDR3 length equals 14 residues. The germline V gene has CDR1 SNHLY and CDR2 FYNNEI.

This sequence joins TRBV6-1 and TRBJ1-2; D unclear. The CDR3 sequence is 13 residues long. Trimming cost V 4 bases and J 4 bases, with 10 bases left between them. Germline V gene data show CDR1 as MNHNS and CDR2 as SASEGT. Here the CDR3 DNA reads TGTGCCAGCAGTGGGGTAGGGCCCTATGGCTACACCTTC. Protein product: CASSGVGPYGYTF.

V usage is TRBV7-9 and J usage is TRBJ1-2; D remains ambiguous. The CDR3 covers 12 residues. The germline gives CDR1 SEHNR, CDR2 FQNEAQ (reference sequence). The germline V and J ends were trimmed by 1 base and 14 bases, with 14 bases remaining between them. This CDR3 is CASSLDSQRWTF. The CDR3 coding sequence is TGTGCCAGCAGCTTAGACTCCCAAAGGTGGACCTTC.

The V gene is TRBV7-2, the J gene TRBJ2-2; 8 bases line up with TRBD1. V was pared by 5 bases and J by 7 bases, with 6 bases of the junction left unmatched. This CDR3 is built from 14 residues. Germline V gene sequence: CDR1 SGHTA, CDR2 FQGNSA. The DNA of the CDR3 is TGTGCCAGCAGCATCACAGGGGGAGGCGGGGAGCTGTTTTTT. This codes for CASSITGGGGELFF.

The V call is TRBV9, the J call TRBJ2-5; tentatively, D is TRBD2 (5 bases). Germline values: CDR1 SGDLS, CDR2 YYNGEE. V shed 0 bases and J shed 5 bases, with 11 bases lying between them. The CDR3 loop spans 14 amino acids. DNA for the CDR3: TGTGCCAGCAGCGTAGGCCCCGGGGTCGAGACCCAGTACTTC. Translated: CASSVGPGVETQYF.

The chain recombines TRBV6-5 with TRBJ1-1, with TRBD1 matching over 8 bases. The CDR3 contains 15 residues. CDR1 is MNHEY, CDR2 SVGAGI, per germline. V shed 11 bases, J shed 1 base, and the junction held 12 bases outside the gene matches. The CDR3 DNA sequence: TGTGCCGTCCGAGGGTACAGGGGGTGGAACACTGAAGCTTTCTTT. It encodes CAVRGYRGWNTEAFF.

The CDR3 DNA follows: TGTGCCAGCAGTTACTCGAACACCGGGGAGCTGTTTTTT. Translating gives CASSYSNTGELFF. The chain uses TRBV9 and TRBJ2-2; D is undetermined. Looked up from germline, CDR1 is SGDLS and CDR2 is YYNGEE. The ends were cut back, 5 bases at V and 0 bases at J, with 5 bases in the middle. This CDR3 spans 13 amino acids.